Following are 8 T cell receptor beta chains from one sample sequenced in a study of blood T cells in healthy people across ages. PCR was performed a second time for roughly 7 to 12 cycles using a sample-barcoded 5' primer and a J-beta primer mix. From the 5' RACE reads, TCRdb called clonotypes with MiXCR, one entry per CDR3 protein. Of 800,000 to 1,000,000 distinct CDR3 sequences listed, about 44% were seen once; the top ten hold around an eighth. Sample: blood. The receptors shown here come from a man aged 25-40 years in good health.

This clonotype has just a few counts. This sequence joins TRBV27 and TRBJ2-3, with a possible D match to TRBD2 (5 bases). The germline V gene encodes CDR1 MNHEY and CDR2 SMNVEV (reference sequence). The V and J ends lost 5 bases and 4 bases respectively, with 10 bases between them. The CDR3 contains 13 residues. The CDR3 reads CASSVLASDTQYF. In DNA, the CDR3 is TGTGCCAGCAGTGTCCTAGCATCAGATACGCAGTATTTT.

This chain joins TRBV24-1 and TRBJ1-1; D gene ambiguous. Looked up from germline, CDR1 is KGHDR and CDR2 is SFDVKD. Trimming stripped 10 bases from V and 0 bases from J, with 11 bases between. CDR3 length: 13 amino acids. The CDR3 loop reads CATASGLNTEAFF. CDR3 nucleotide sequence: TGTGCCACAGCCTCCGGCCTGAACACTGAAGCTTTCTTT.

This chain connects TRBV29-1 to TRBJ2-5, with unresolved D. The CDR3 extends over 10 amino acids. Germline V gene sequence: CDR1 SQVTM, CDR2 ANQGSEA. V dropped 6 bases and J dropped 5 bases, with 7 bases sitting between them. This CDR3 is CSVMRETQYF. In DNA, the CDR3 is TGCAGCGTCATGCGGGAGACCCAGTACTTC.

V is TRBV6-1 and J is TRBJ2-1; 7 bases match TRBD2. Trimming cost V 3 bases and J 4 bases; bases outside gene matches: 9. Germline lookup yields CDR1 MNHNS and CDR2 SASEGT. The CDR3 has 16 amino acids. The CDR3 region has the DNA TGTGCCAGCAGTGAGTTTACTCGCGGGGGATACAATGAGCAGTTCTTC. It is translated as CASSEFTRGGYNEQFF.

The J gene is TRBJ2-7, the V gene TRBV27; D is possibly TRBD1 (5 bases). The CDR3 length is 15 residues. Germline V gene data show CDR1 as MNHEY and CDR2 as SMNVEV (reference sequence). Trimming removed 1 base from V and 5 bases from J, with 15 bases in between. This chain's CDR3 is CASSLYRQGPHEQYF. CDR3 bases: TGTGCCAGCAGTTTATACAGGCAGGGTCCGCACGAGCAGTACTTC.

The chain has TRBV20-1 and TRBJ2-2; 7 bases are a match to TRBD2. V was pared by 6 bases and J by 0 bases, with 1 base of the junction left unmatched. This CDR3 contains 13 residues. Germline assignment: CDR1 DFQATT and CDR2 SNEGSKA (reference sequence). The DNA for the CDR3 is TGCAGTGCCGCGGGAGCGAACACCGGGGAGCTGTTTTTT. Translation: CSAAGANTGELFF.

This clonotype was observed a few times. V is TRBV20-1 and J is TRBJ2-7, with 11 nucleotides matching TRBD2. The better agreement between TRBJ2-4 and the DNA end casts doubt on the J call. The CDR3 spans 15 residues. Germline values: CDR1 DFQATT, CDR2 SNEGSKA (reference sequence). The chain's CDR3 is CSARGSSGGLVIQYF. CDR3 in DNA: TGCAGTGCTAGGGGATCTAGCGGGGGGCTGGTCATTCAGTACTTC.

DNA of the CDR3: TGCGCCAGCAGCTTGGGACAGGCGGATTGGGAGACCCAGTACTTC. Its protein product is CASSLGQADWETQYF. The chain recombines TRBV5-1 with TRBJ2-5, with D perhaps TRBD1 (6 bases). Germline CDR1 reads SGHRS; CDR2 reads YFSETQ. Trimming removed 0 bases from V and 5 bases from J, with 14 bases in between. The CDR3 totals 15 residues.